This passage covers 29 T cell receptor beta chains from one sample sequenced in a study of regulatory T cells in long-lasting Graves disease. Documented time point: newly diagnosed GD, antithyroid drugs for less than 3 months. Preparation of the TCR library used RNA extracted from PBMCs. According to the study, TCR beta libraries were built with iRepertoire HTBI primers and CDR3-region Arm-PCR. TCRdb reprocessed the multiplex PCR reads with MiXCR, giving one entry per CDR3 protein. This table has 500,000 to 700,000 distinct CDR3 sequences, roughly 15% appearing once. These data were also reused for a study on T cells in Graves' hyperthyroidism and ophthalmopathy.

The sample here was peripheral blood mononuclear cells (PBMCs), taken at new diagnosis, from a patient treated with antithyroid drugs. These receptor sequences come from a woman aged 25 to 39 with Graves disease.

Many counts were recorded for this clonotype. The chain employs TRBV6-1 and TRBJ2-2; D is possibly TRBD1 (5 bases). Looked up from germline, CDR1 is MNHNS and CDR2 is SASEGT. V gave up 5 bases and J gave up 3 bases, with 13 bases separating them. This CDR3 region has 15 residues. The CDR3 coding sequence is TGTGCCAGCAGTCACGGTACAGGTGACACCGGGGAGCTGTTTTTT. It is translated as CASSHGTGDTGELFF.

This chain joins TRBV28 and TRBJ2-5; 10 nucleotides align to TRBD1. V lost 6 bases to trimming and J lost 4 bases; unmatched junction nucleotides: 11. The germline V gene encodes CDR1 MDHEN and CDR2 SYDVKM. This CDR3 region has 16 residues. The chain's CDR3 is CASRFPRDRGVETQYF. CDR3 coding DNA: TGTGCCAGCAGATTTCCCCGGGACAGGGGAGTAGAGACCCAGTACTTC.

This chain links TRBV20-1 with TRBJ2-1; D uncertain. Germline CDR1 reads DFQATT; CDR2 reads SNEGSKA (reference sequence). This CDR3 has 13 amino acids. V lost 1 base, J lost 2 bases, and 6 bases lay in between. The CDR3: CSARGMTYNEQFF. The CDR3 bases are TGCAGTGCTAGAGGGATGACCTACAATGAGCAGTTCTTC.

The V gene is TRBV19, the J gene TRBJ1-1; maybe TRBD1 (5 bases). V was pared by 10 bases and J by 4 bases, with 10 bases between. The CDR3 loop spans 11 amino acids. Germline values: CDR1 LNHDA, CDR2 SQIVND (reference sequence). The CDR3 DNA reads TGTGCCACCGCCAGGGCCACTGAAGCTTTCTTT. Its translation is CATARATEAFF.

The rearrangement uses TRBV7-3 and TRBJ2-1; D not resolved. CDR1 is SGHTA, CDR2 FQGTGA, per germline. The CDR3 runs to 14 residues. Trimming left V 1 base short and J 9 bases short, with 13 bases between. This CDR3 is CASSLMLSRAEQFF. CDR3 nucleotide sequence: TGTGCCAGCAGCTTAATGCTCAGTAGGGCTGAGCAGTTCTTC.

This clonotype was counted ten times or more. The rearrangement links TRBV5-1 to TRBJ2-3; 8 nucleotides agree with TRBD1. The CDR3 is 15 amino acids. Germline values: CDR1 SGHRS, CDR2 YFSETQ. V shed 0 bases, J shed 4 bases, and the junction held 4 bases outside the gene matches. The CDR3 region is CASSLGTGLADTQYF. CDR3 nucleotide sequence: TGCGCCAGCAGCTTGGGGACAGGGCTAGCAGATACGCAGTATTTT.

CDR3 region: CASSVGGASTDTQYF. DNA for the CDR3: TGTGCCAGCAGCGTAGGCGGGGCGAGCACAGATACGCAGTATTTT. This chain joins TRBV9 and TRBJ2-3; perhaps TRBD2 as D (6 bases). The V gene's germline CDR1 is SGDLS and CDR2 YYNGEE. V lost 0 bases, J lost 0 bases, and 8 bases lay in between. CDR3 length: 15 residues.

On this clonotype itself: Mismatch with germline at one junction end may stem from a read error. The chain employs TRBV2 and TRBJ2-5; the match to TRBD2 covers 7 bases. CDR1 SNHLY and CDR2 FYNNEI come from the germline V gene. The CDR3 is 14 amino acids. The CDR3 DNA is TGTGCCGGCAGCCGTGGGAGGGGCCAAGAGACCCAGTACTTC. This translates into CAGSRGRGQETQYF.

The chain uses TRBV27 and TRBJ2-7; TRBD2 is a possible D gene (6 bases). CDR1 is MNHEY, CDR2 SMNVEV, per germline (reference sequence). This CDR3 has 14 residues. The V and J ends lost 3 bases and 4 bases respectively, with 13 bases between them. The CDR3 nucleotides are TGTGCCAGCAGTTTGCGGGAAACATCTTACGAGCAGTACTTC. Protein product: CASSLRETSYEQYF.

This clonotype occurred once. This may be a read error, as it is one base from a much larger clone. This chain uses TRBV7-9 with TRBJ1-5, with TRBD1 as a possible D gene (6 bases). This CDR3 contains 14 residues. V was clipped by 5 bases and J by 4 bases, with 12 bases between them. From germline, CDR1 is SEHNR and CDR2 FQNEAQ (reference sequence). The CDR3 DNA sequence: TGTGCCAGCAGCCCGGGACATGCAAATCAGCCCCAGCATTTT. Its protein product is CASSPGHANQPQHF.

There are many counts of this clonotype. Germline and junction disagree at one end, which may indicate a read error. This chain connects TRBV3-1 to TRBJ2-1; 7 bases align to TRBD2. The germline V gene has CDR1 LGHDT and CDR2 YNNKEL (reference sequence). The CDR3 length is 15 residues. This CDR3 is CASSQAGSSYNEQFF. CDR3 DNA: TGCGCCAGCAGCCAAGCGGGATCCTCCTACAATGAGCAGTTCTTC.

This clonotype was seen repeatedly, ten times or more. The chain uses TRBV7-9 and TRBJ2-2; the match to TRBD1 covers 10 bases. This CDR3 contains 17 residues. V dropped 7 bases and J dropped 3; count of bases not matched to a gene: 11. Germline loops: CDR1 SEHNR, CDR2 FQNEAQ (reference sequence). CDR3 coding DNA: TGTGCCAGCAAGCCCGACCCTGGACAGGGGGACACCGGGGAGCTGTTTTTT. Its protein product is CASKPDPGQGDTGELFF.

This clonotype occurred many times. DNA of the CDR3: TGTGCCAGCTCACCACGGGACGGCGGTGAAAAACTGTTTTTT. Amino acids: CASSPRDGGEKLFF. The rearrangement joins TRBV18 to TRBJ1-4, with a weak D call TRBD1 (5 bases). V lost 1 base to trimming and J lost 7 bases, with 10 bases between them. The CDR3 is 14 amino acids. Germline lookup yields CDR1 KGHSH and CDR2 LQKENI.

The V and J genes are TRBV7-2 and TRBJ2-1; 13 nucleotides line up with TRBD2. The germline CDR1 and CDR2 sequences are SGHTA and FQGNSA. V dropped 3 bases and J dropped 8; count of bases not matched to a gene: 4. The CDR3 covers 15 residues. The CDR3 loop reads CASSLGTSGTYEQFF. Here the CDR3 DNA reads TGTGCCAGCAGCTTGGGGACTAGCGGGACCTATGAGCAGTTCTTC.

This clonotype was found a few times. V and J are TRBV6-2 or TRBV6-3 and TRBJ2-1; D remains unclear. Germline CDR1 and CDR2: MNHEY and SVGEGT. This CDR3 comprises 11 residues. The V end was cut by 10 bases, the J end by 8 bases, with 12 bases between. CDR3 DNA sequence: TGTGCCACCACCCGAGGCGATGAGCAGTTCTTC. Protein product: CATTRGDEQFF.

Many counts were recorded for this clonotype. The J gene is TRBJ2-1, the V gene TRBV5-1, with TRBD2 matching over 13 bases. CDR3 size: 16 residues. Germline lookup yields CDR1 SGHRS and CDR2 YFSETQ. The ends lost 3 bases at V and 7 bases at J; junction bases unmatched: 7. This chain's CDR3 is CASSSGLAGAGNEQFF. The CDR3 bases are TGCGCCAGCAGCTCTGGACTAGCGGGAGCGGGAAATGAGCAGTTCTTC.

This clonotype has at least ten counts. The V call is TRBV28, the J call TRBJ1-5; no clear D gene. Trimming removed 6 bases at V and 5 bases at J, with 14 bases between. The CDR3 runs 14 residues. Germline CDR1 is MDHEN and CDR2 is SYDVKM. This chain's CDR3 is CASSLARPDQPQHF. CDR3 bases: TGTGCCAGCAGCCTGGCCCGGCCGGATCAGCCCCAGCATTTT.

This clonotype has only a few counts. V is TRBV20-1 and J is TRBJ1-1; D ambiguous. V lost 3 bases, J lost 3 bases, and 11 bases lay in between. The CDR3 covers 13 residues. Germline V gene sequence: CDR1 DFQATT, CDR2 SNEGSKA (reference sequence). CDR3 DNA: TGCAGTGCTAGTACAGTGGGAGACACTGAAGCTTTCTTT. Encoded protein: CSASTVGDTEAFF.

This clonotype occurred many times. This sequence joins TRBV15 and TRBJ2-3, with TRBD1 as a possible D gene (5 bases). V was shortened by 5 bases and J by 4 bases, with 19 bases between the two germline ends. Germline V gives CDR1 LNHNV, CDR2 YYDKDF (reference sequence). The CDR3 loop spans 16 amino acids. CDR3 protein: CATSPSPGNRADTQYF. CDR3 DNA sequence: TGTGCCACCAGCCCCTCCCCAGGGAATAGAGCAGATACGCAGTATTTT.

Many counts were recorded for this clonotype. The CDR3 sequence: CASRGDKNTEAFF. DNA for the CDR3: TGTGCCAGCAGGGGGGACAAGAACACTGAAGCTTTCTTT. V and J are TRBV6-1 and TRBJ1-1, with a tentative D call TRBD1 (6 bases). The CDR3 extends over 13 amino acids. The ends were cut back, 6 bases at V and 1 base at J, with 9 bases in the middle. Per the germline V gene, CDR1 is MNHNS and CDR2 is SASEGT.

CDR3 coding DNA: TGCAGTGCTAGCAAAGCTAGCCCTTCTAACACAGATACGCAGTATTTT. Protein: CSASKASPSNTDTQYF. The chain couples TRBV20-1 to TRBJ2-3; a possible D gene is TRBD2 (5 bases). Trimming stripped 3 bases from V and 2 bases from J, with 18 bases between. This CDR3 has 16 amino acids. Germline values: CDR1 DFQATT, CDR2 SNEGSKA (reference sequence).

This clonotype appeared many times. The chain employs TRBV28 and TRBJ1-5; D is possibly TRBD1 (5 bases). The CDR3 extends over 14 amino acids. Looked up from germline, CDR1 is MDHEN and CDR2 is SYDVKM. Between the trimmed V and J ends, which lost 6 bases and 2 bases, there was a span of 11 bases. The CDR3 reads CASSKTGGNQPQHF. CDR3 DNA: TGTGCCAGCAGCAAAACAGGAGGCAATCAGCCCCAGCATTTT.

The table lists this clonotype with a few counts. The chain has TRBV6-1 and TRBJ1-4; D gene unclear. CDR3 length equals 15 residues. The V and J ends lost 5 bases and 0 bases respectively, with 10 bases between them. CDR1 is MNHNS and CDR2 is SASEGT in the germline V gene. Here the CDR3 DNA reads TGTGCCAGCAGTCGAACCGGCGCAACTAATGAAAAACTGTTTTTT. Translating it yields CASSRTGATNEKLFF.

This clonotype was seen only a few times. CDR3 nucleotide sequence: TGTGCCAGCAGTTACAGGGTCGAGTACGAGCAGTACTTC. Translated, it gives CASSYRVEYEQYF. The chain has TRBV6-2 or TRBV6-3 and TRBJ2-7; the D is unclear. The CDR3 is made up of 13 amino acids. Trimming cost V 2 bases and J 4 bases, with 9 bases left between them. CDR1 MNHEY and CDR2 SVGEGT come from the germline V gene.

This clonotype was seen ten or more times. This sequence joins TRBV28 and TRBJ1-5; 10 bases are a match to TRBD1. The ends lost 9 bases at V and 4 bases at J; junction bases unmatched: 12. Germline V CDR1 and CDR2: MDHEN, SYDVKM. This CDR3 contains 16 residues. CDR3 DNA sequence: TGTGCCAGTCGATCCCCTGGACAGGGGGGGAATCAGCCCCAGCATTTT. Encoded protein: CASRSPGQGGNQPQHF.

V gene TRBV12-3 or TRBV12-4 combines with J gene TRBJ1-3; 9 nucleotides align to TRBD1. This CDR3 comprises 15 residues. V lost 6 bases to trimming and J lost 3 bases; unmatched junction nucleotides: 6. CDR3 amino acids: CASRPQGAGGNTIYF. For the CDR3, the DNA is TGTGCCAGCAGACCACAGGGGGCGGGTGGAAACACCATATATTTT.

This clonotype was recorded many times. The V gene is TRBV20-1, the J gene TRBJ1-5; 7 bases are shared with TRBD1. V lost 5 bases to trimming and J lost 3 bases; unmatched junction nucleotides: 16. The CDR3 runs 17 residues. Germline CDR1 reads DFQATT; CDR2 reads SNEGSKA (reference sequence). CDR3 nucleotide sequence: TGCAGTGCTGGCTGGAGGGGGCCACGGGGCCTCAATCAGCCCCAGCATTTT. Its protein product is CSAGWRGPRGLNQPQHF.

V and J are TRBV24-1 and TRBJ2-3, with 8 bases that match TRBD1. Germline lookup yields CDR1 KGHDR and CDR2 SFDVKD. The CDR3 is 16 residues long. V gave up 2 bases and J gave up 3 bases; unmatched junction bases: 6. This CDR3 reads CATSDSGQGATDTQYF. CDR3 in DNA: TGTGCCACCAGTGATTCCGGTCAGGGGGCAACAGATACGCAGTATTTT.

V usage is TRBV30 and J usage is TRBJ2-2, with D uncertain. Germline V lookup: CDR1 GTSNPN, CDR2 SVGIG (reference sequence). This CDR3 has 15 residues. Trimming pared 5 bases from V and 1 base from J, leaving 14 bases between. The CDR3 sequence: CAWRSSRGNTGELFF. The CDR3 bases are TGTGCCTGGCGCTCCTCTCGAGGGAACACCGGGGAGCTGTTTTTT.